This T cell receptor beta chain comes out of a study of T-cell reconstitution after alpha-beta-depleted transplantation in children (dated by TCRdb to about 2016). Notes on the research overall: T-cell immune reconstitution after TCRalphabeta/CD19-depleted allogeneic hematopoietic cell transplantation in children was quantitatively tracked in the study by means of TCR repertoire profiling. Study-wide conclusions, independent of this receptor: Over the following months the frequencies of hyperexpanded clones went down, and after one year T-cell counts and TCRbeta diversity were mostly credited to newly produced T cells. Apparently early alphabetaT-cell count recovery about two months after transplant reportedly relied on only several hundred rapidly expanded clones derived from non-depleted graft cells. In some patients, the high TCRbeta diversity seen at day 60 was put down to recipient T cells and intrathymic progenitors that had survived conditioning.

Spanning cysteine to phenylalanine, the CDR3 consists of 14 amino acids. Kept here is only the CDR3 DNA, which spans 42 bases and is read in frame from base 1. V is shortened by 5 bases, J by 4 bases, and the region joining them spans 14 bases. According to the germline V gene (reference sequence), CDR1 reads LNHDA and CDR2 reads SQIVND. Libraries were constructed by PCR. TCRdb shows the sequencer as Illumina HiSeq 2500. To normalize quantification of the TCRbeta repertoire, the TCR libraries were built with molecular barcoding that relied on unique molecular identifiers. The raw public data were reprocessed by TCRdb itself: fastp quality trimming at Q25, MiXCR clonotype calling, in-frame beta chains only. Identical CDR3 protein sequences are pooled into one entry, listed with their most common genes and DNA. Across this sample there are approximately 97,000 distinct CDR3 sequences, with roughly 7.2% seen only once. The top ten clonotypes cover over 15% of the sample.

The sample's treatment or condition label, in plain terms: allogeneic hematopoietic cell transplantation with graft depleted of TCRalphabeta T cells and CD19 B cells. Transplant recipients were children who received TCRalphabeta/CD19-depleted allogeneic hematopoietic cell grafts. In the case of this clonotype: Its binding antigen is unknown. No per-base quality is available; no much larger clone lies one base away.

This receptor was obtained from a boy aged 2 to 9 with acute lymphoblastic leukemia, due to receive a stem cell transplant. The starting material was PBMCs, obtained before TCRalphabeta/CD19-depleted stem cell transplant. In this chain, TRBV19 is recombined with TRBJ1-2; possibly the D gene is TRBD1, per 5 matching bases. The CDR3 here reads CASSVKTGLYGYTF. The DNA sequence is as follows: TGTGCCAGTAGTGTGAAGACGGGGCTCTATGGCTACACCTTC.